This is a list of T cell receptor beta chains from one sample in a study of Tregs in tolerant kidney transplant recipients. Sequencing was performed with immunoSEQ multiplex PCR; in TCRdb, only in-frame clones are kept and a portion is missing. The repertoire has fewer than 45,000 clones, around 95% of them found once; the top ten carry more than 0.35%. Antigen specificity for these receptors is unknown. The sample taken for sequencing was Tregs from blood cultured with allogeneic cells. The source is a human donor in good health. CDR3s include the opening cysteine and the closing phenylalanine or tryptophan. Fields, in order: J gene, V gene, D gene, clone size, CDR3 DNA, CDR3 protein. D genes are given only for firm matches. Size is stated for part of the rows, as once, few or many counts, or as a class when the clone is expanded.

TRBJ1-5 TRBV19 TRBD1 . TGTGCCAGCGGATTACAGGGGATGCGCAATCAGCCCCAGCATTTT CASGLQGMRNQPQHF
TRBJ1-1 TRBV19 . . TGTGCCAGTAGTACACAGGGTGGTGAAGCTTTCTTT CASSTQGGEAFF
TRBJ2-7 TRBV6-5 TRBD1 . TGTGCCAGCAGTTCCGGACAGGCTAGCTCCTACGAGCAGTACTTC CASSSGQASSYEQYF
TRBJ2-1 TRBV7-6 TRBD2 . TGTGCCAGCAGCTTAAGAAAGCGGGAGGAATACAATGAGCAGTTCTTC CASSLRKREEYNEQFF
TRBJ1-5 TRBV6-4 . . TGTGCCCCTAAAGTTACCCACGCCTACAGGCGTTATAGCAATCAGCCCCAGCATTTT CAPKVTHAYRRYSNQPQHF
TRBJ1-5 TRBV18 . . TGTGCCAGCTCACCCATAAGCAATCAGCCCCAGCATTTT CASSPISNQPQHF
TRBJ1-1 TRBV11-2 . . TGTGCCAGCAGCTTAGATCTGGGGTTGAGAGAAGCTTTCTTT CASSLDLGLREAFF
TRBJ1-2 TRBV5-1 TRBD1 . TGCGCCAGCAGCCCCGGGGGACAGGGAAACTATGGCTACACCTTC CASSPGGQGNYGYTF
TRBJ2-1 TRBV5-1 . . TGCGCCAGCAGCAACCCCCTGGCGGAGAAACTAGCCCCACCGCAGTTCTTC CASSNPLAEKLAPPQFF
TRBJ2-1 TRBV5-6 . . TGTGCCAGCAGCTTGAATTGGGGCAGGGGAGCCTACAATGAGCAGTTCTTC CASSLNWGRGAYNEQFF
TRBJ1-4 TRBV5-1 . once TGCGCCAGCAGCTTGAGAAAGGGGGGCGCAACTAATGAAAAACTGTTTTTT CASSLRKGGATNEKLFF
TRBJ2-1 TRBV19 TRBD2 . TGTGCCAGTAGTCCCTCCCGCGGGGGGAAACGAGACAATGAGCAGTTCTTC CASSPSRGGKRDNEQFF
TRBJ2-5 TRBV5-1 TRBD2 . TGCGCCAGCAGCTTGGGGACTAGCGGGAGGATGGAGACCCAGTACTTC CASSLGTSGRMETQYF
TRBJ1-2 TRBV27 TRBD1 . TGTGCCAGCAGTTTATTGGGACAGTCAACTAACTATGGCTACACCTTC CASSLLGQSTNYGYTF
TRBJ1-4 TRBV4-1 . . TGCGCCAGCAGCCGCCGGGGACCTACAACTAATGAAAAACTGTTTTTT CASSRRGPTTNEKLFF
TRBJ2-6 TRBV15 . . TGTGCCACCACGATCTCTGGGGCCAACGTCCTGACTTTC CATTISGANVLTF
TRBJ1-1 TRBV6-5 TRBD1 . TGTGCCAGCAGTTACCCGGACAGGTTCACTGAAGCTTTCTTT CASSYPDRFTEAFF
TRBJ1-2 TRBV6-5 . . TGTGCCAGCAGTTACGCGGTGGTGGGGGCGCGCTACACCTTC CASSYAVVGARYTF
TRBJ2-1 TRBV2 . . TGTGCCAGCACCTCACCGAGAGGGGACGAGAATGAGCAGTTCTTC CASTSPRGDENEQFF
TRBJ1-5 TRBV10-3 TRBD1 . TGTGCCATCAGTGCAGGGGGGGATCAGCCCCAGCATTTT CAISAGGDQPQHF
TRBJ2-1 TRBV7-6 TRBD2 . TGTGCCAGCAGTTCAATCCCGGGACTAGCGGGTGAGCAGTTCTTC CASSSIPGLAGEQFF
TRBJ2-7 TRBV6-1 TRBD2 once TGTGCCAGCAGTGAAGGGTTCGGGGGGGCCTACGAGCAGTACTTC CASSEGFGGAYEQYF
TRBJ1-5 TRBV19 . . TGTGCCAGTAGTATAGTTAGGGGTTACCAGCCCCAGCATTTT CASSIVRGYQPQHF
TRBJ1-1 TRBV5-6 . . TGTGCCAGCAGCTTGGGCAGGGGGAACACTGAAGCTTTCTTT CASSLGRGNTEAFF
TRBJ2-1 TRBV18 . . TGTGCCAGCTCACCGCCAGGGGGCGGACTAGCGCTATACAATGAGCAGTTCTTC CASSPPGGGLALYNEQFF
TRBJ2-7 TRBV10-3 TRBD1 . TGTGCCATCAGTCCCGGACAGGGACCCTACGAGCAGTACTTC CAISPGQGPYEQYF
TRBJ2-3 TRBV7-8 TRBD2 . TGTGCCAGCAGACACCCCATAGCGGGGGGCGAAGATACGCAGTATTTT CASRHPIAGGEDTQYF
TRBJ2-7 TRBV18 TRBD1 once TGTGCCAGCTCACCAGTGCAGGGGGCCTACGAGCAGTACTTC CASSPVQGAYEQYF
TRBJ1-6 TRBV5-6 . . TGTGCCAGCAGCTTGGGCACAGCTCGCGAGTATAATTCACCCCTCCACTTT CASSLGTAREYNSPLHF
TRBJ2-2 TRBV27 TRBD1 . TGTGCCAGCACCCCCCCGGGGCAGGGGGCCACCGGGGAGCTGTTTTTT CASTPPGQGATGELFF
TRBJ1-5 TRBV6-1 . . TGTGCCAGCCAACTTACGAATCAGCCCCAGCATTTT CASQLTNQPQHF
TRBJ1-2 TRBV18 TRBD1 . TGTGCCAGCTCACCACTAGACAGGGGAAACTATGGCTACACCTTC CASSPLDRGNYGYTF
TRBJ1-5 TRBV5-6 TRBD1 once TGTGCCAGCAGCTCCTATGACAGGGACAATCAGCCCCAGCATTTT CASSSYDRDNQPQHF
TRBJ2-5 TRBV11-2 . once TGTGCCAGCAGCTCATTGTGGGGGGCCGGCCAAGAGACCCAGTACTTC CASSSLWGAGQETQYF
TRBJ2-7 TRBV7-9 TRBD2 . TGTGCCAGCAGCTTCGGGGGAGGGCTTGGCGAGCAGTACTTC CASSFGGGLGEQYF
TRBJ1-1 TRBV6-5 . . TGTGCCAGCAGCCGTTACACTGAAGCTTTCTTT CASSRYTEAFF
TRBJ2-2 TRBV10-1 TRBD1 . TGCGCCAGCAGTGCTACCGGGACAGGGGGCACCGGGGAGCTGTTTTTT CASSATGTGGTGELFF
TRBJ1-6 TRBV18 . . TGTGCCAGCTCACCAATGCCGACAGAGAATGCACCCCTCCACTTT CASSPMPTENAPLHF
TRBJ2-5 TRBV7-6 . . TGTGCCAGCAGCTTGGGGACGGTCCAAGAGACCCAGTACTTC CASSLGTVQETQYF
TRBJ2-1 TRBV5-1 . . TGCGCCAGCAGGGGTGGAGCTTTTGAGCAGTTCTTC CASRGGAFEQFF
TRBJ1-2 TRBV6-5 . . TGTGCCAGCAGTTACTCGATAATAGGGGGGTTTGGCTACACCTTC CASSYSIIGGFGYTF
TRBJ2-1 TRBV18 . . TGTGCCAGCTCACCACCGGAAAACGCCCCAGCGCAGTTCTTC CASSPPENAPAQFF